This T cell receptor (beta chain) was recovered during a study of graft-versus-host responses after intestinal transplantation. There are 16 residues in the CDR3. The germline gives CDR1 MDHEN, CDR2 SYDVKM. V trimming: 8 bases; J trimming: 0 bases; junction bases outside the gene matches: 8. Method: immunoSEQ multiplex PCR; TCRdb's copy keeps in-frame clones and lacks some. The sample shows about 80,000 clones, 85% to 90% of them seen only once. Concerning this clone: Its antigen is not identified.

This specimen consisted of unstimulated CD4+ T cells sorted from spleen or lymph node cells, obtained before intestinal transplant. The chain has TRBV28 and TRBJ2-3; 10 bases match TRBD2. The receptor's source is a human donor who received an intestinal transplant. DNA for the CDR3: TGTGCCAGCCTCCGGCTAGCGGGGGTTAGCACAGATACGCAGTATTTT. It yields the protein CASLRLAGVSTDTQYF.